One sample yielded the 24 T cell receptor beta chains listed below, sequenced in a study of blood T cell repertoires in COVID-19. Only in-frame clones appear in the TCRdb table, and some are missing; sequencing was by immunoSEQ multiplex PCR. The data show approximately 200,000 clones, over 75% seen once. Sequencing was done on a sample of peripheral blood. These receptors were obtained from a human donor with active or convalescent COVID-19. The donor label of this sample is uncertain.

The chain joins TRBV6-5 to TRBJ2-3, with 9 bases fitting TRBD1. The germline CDR1 and CDR2 sequences are MNHEY and SVGAGI. J lost 3 bases, V lost 9 bases, and 4 bases had no gene match. The CDR3 has 13 amino acids. In nucleotides, the CDR3 is TGTGCCAGTTGCGACAGGGGGACAGATACGCAGTATTTT. This sequence encodes CASCDRGTDTQYF.

The chain carries TRBV29-1 and TRBJ1-2; tentative D call: TRBD1 (6 bases). Trimming left V 6 bases short and J 8 bases short, with 10 bases between. Germline CDR1 SQVTM, CDR2 ANQGSEA. This CDR3 is built from 10 residues. The CDR3 region has the DNA TGCAGCGTCGAGGGGGACGGCTACACCTTC. Protein sequence: CSVEGDGYTF.

The genes are TRBV5-5 and TRBJ2-7, with D perhaps matching TRBD2 (5 bases). Germline V lookup: CDR1 SGHKS, CDR2 YYEKEE (reference sequence). Trimming pared 0 bases from V and 4 bases from J, leaving 14 bases between. This CDR3 contains 15 residues. CDR3 DNA: TGTGCCAGCAGCTTGGATCCTAGCCAGTTATACGAGCAGTACTTC. Encoded protein: CASSLDPSQLYEQYF.

This chain connects TRBV6-2 or TRBV6-3 to TRBJ1-5; possibly TRBD1 for D (5 bases). CDR1 is MNHEY, CDR2 SVGEGT, per germline. The CDR3 covers 14 residues. V was pared by 0 bases and J by 6 bases, with 9 bases between. The CDR3 is CASSYSRGGQPQHF. The CDR3 DNA is TGTGCCAGCAGTTACTCACGCGGGGGTCAGCCCCAGCATTTT.

The chain couples TRBV28 to TRBJ2-2, with D possibly TRBD1 on 5 matching bases. Germline V gives CDR1 MDHEN, CDR2 SYDVKM. The CDR3 contains 15 residues. Between the trimmed V and J ends, which lost 3 bases and 0 bases, there was a span of 8 bases. CDR3 sequence reads: CASSFVTANTGELFF. CDR3 nucleotide sequence: TGTGCCAGCAGTTTTGTGACAGCGAACACCGGGGAGCTGTTTTTT.

The CDR3 bases are TGCGCCAGCCAGGTCCGCACAGGGGGCGCCGCCGGGGAGCTGTTTTTT. Its protein is CASQVRTGGAAGELFF. V is TRBV5-1 and J is TRBJ2-2, with 9 bases fitting TRBD1. Looked up from germline, CDR1 is SGHRS and CDR2 is YFSETQ. This CDR3 is 16 amino acids long. V was clipped by 7 bases and J by 6 bases; unmatched bases: 13.

The J gene is TRBJ1-5, the V gene TRBV9; no definite D call. Germline lookup yields CDR1 SGDLS and CDR2 YYNGEE. This CDR3 is built from 14 residues. With 0 bases removed from V and 7 bases from J, the gap between germline ends came to 11 bases. CDR3 in amino acids: CASSVGQAGQPQHF. The CDR3 DNA follows: TGTGCCAGCAGCGTAGGTCAGGCGGGACAGCCCCAGCATTTT.

The chain employs TRBV9 and TRBJ2-1; D not certain. The CDR3 totals 13 residues. Between the trimmed V and J ends, which lost 4 bases and 8 bases, there was a span of 13 bases. Per germline, CDR1 SGDLS and CDR2 YYNGEE. CDR3 in DNA: TGTGCCAGCAGCTTCGGCACAGAAGATGAGCAGTTCTTC. Protein sequence: CASSFGTEDEQFF.

This clone was recorded only once. This rearrangement joins TRBV5-5 to TRBJ1-1; no reliable D call. CDR1 and CDR2 (germline): SGHKS, YYEKEE (reference sequence). There are 17 residues in the CDR3. Trimming stripped 4 bases from V and 3 bases from J, with 22 bases between. CDR3 residues: CASSGELLQGAYTEAFF. The DNA for the CDR3 is TGTGCCAGCAGCGGAGAACTGCTGCAAGGTGCGTACACTGAAGCTTTCTTT.

V gene TRBV4-3 combines with J gene TRBJ1-2; maybe TRBD1 (5 bases). The length of the CDR3 is 14 residues. V lost 0 bases and J lost 4, with 9 bases in between. Germline V CDR1 and CDR2: LGHNA, YSLEER. CDR3 sequence (DNA): TGCGCCAGCAGCCAAGATCAGGGAACCTATGGCTACACCTTC. Translation: CASSQDQGTYGYTF.

The J gene is TRBJ1-5, the V gene TRBV6-6; TRBD1 is a possible D gene (5 bases). The V end was cut by 7 bases, the J end by 4 bases, with 17 bases between. The CDR3 contains 15 residues. Germline CDR1 reads MNHNY; CDR2 reads SVGAGI (reference sequence). The DNA for the CDR3 is TGTGCCAGCACCCCAGGTAGGGGTGGAAATCAGCCCCAGCATTTT. Encoded protein: CASTPGRGGNQPQHF.

The V call is TRBV4-2, the J call TRBJ2-2, with 7 bases identical to TRBD2. The CDR3 sequence is 14 residues long. Germline lookup yields CDR1 LGHNA and CDR2 YNFKEQ. The J segment lost 8 bases and the V segment lost 6 bases, leaving 9 bases of the junction unmatched. The CDR3 spells CASRPERGSGELFF. CDR3 in DNA: TGTGCCAGCAGACCGGAGCGGGGCTCGGGGGAGCTGTTTTTT.

Worth noting for this clone: Germline and junction disagree at one end, which may indicate a read error. The rearrangement uses TRBV7-9 and TRBJ1-6; a weak D match, TRBD1 (6 bases). The CDR3 extends over 12 amino acids. CDR1 SEHNR and CDR2 FQNEAQ come from the germline V gene (reference sequence). This CDR3 is CASSAIQGHADF. The CDR3 DNA follows: TGTGCCAGCAGCGCTATACAGGGTCATGCCGACTTT.

This sequence joins TRBV4-2 and TRBJ2-5, with 9 positions matching TRBD1. The CDR3 sequence is 20 residues long. From germline, CDR1 is LGHNA and CDR2 YNFKEQ. J was trimmed by 3 bases and V by 1 base; bases with no gene match: 18. The CDR3 region has the DNA TGTGCCAGCAGCCAAGCTACCGGGACAGGGAGTCTAGCGCTTAAAGAGACCCAGTACTTC. Translating gives CASSQATGTGSLALKETQYF.

This clone came up once. This chain uses TRBV30 with TRBJ1-2, with no clear D. Trimming took 7 bases from V and 2 from J, leaving 11 bases between them. This CDR3 contains 12 residues. The germline V gene encodes CDR1 GTSNPN and CDR2 SVGIG (reference sequence). CDR3 sequence reads: CAFRTGNYGYTF. The CDR3 region has the DNA TGTGCCTTCAGAACGGGAAACTATGGCTACACCTTC.

This clone appeared a single time. The chain is built from TRBV19 and TRBJ2-5; TRBD1 is a possible D gene (6 bases). This CDR3 is built from 14 residues. V lost 4 bases and J lost 0, with 9 bases in between. Per the germline V gene, CDR1 is LNHDA and CDR2 is SQIVND (reference sequence). The CDR3 DNA sequence: TGTGCCAGTAGTACCAACAGGGACCAAGAGACCCAGTACTTC. Its protein product is CASSTNRDQETQYF.

This clone was found once. V gene TRBV2 combines with J gene TRBJ2-7, with D possibly matching TRBD2 (5 bases). Between the trimmed V and J ends, which lost 5 bases and 1 base, there was a span of 12 bases. The length of the CDR3 is 14 residues. Germline V gene data show CDR1 as SNHLY and CDR2 as FYNNEI. The CDR3 reads CASSFRDRSYEQYF. CDR3 sequence (DNA): TGTGCCAGCAGTTTCCGGGATCGGTCCTACGAGCAGTACTTC. Full variable domain (remainder filled in from reference TRBV2 and TRBJ2-7): EPEVTQTPSHQVTQMGQEVILRCVPISNHLYFYWYRQILGQKVEFLVSFYNNEISEKSEIFDDQFSVERPDGSNFTLKIRSTKLEDSAMYFCASSFRDRSYEQYFGPGTRLTVT.

This sequence joins TRBV24-1 and TRBJ2-2; 8 bases fit TRBD2. This CDR3 contains 15 residues. The V and J ends lost 5 bases and 4 bases, in that order; junction bases with no gene match: 5. The germline gives CDR1 KGHDR, CDR2 SFDVKD. The CDR3 loop reads CATSGRGAGTGELFF. The CDR3 DNA reads as TGTGCCACCAGTGGGCGGGGGGCCGGCACCGGGGAGCTGTTTTTT.

V usage is TRBV6-1 and J usage is TRBJ1-5; 7 nucleotides align to TRBD1. The CDR3 contains 15 residues. V lost 1 base and J lost 2; bases outside the gene matches: 2. CDR1 MNHNS and CDR2 SASEGT come from the germline V gene. As DNA, the CDR3 is TGTGCCAGCAGTGAAGTCGGGACAGGCAATCAGCCCCAGCATTTT. Translation: CASSEVGTGNQPQHF.

This chain links TRBV7-2 with TRBJ2-7; 7 positions match TRBD2. Germline V gene sequence: CDR1 SGHTA, CDR2 FQGNSA. J lost 3 bases, V lost 7 bases, and 3 bases had no gene match. This CDR3 region has 12 residues. In DNA form, the CDR3 reads TGTGCCAGCACCTCGGGGGGCTACGAGCAGTACTTC. Amino acid sequence: CASTSGGYEQYF.

The chain has TRBV27 and TRBJ2-1; perhaps TRBD2 as D (6 bases). With 7 bases removed from V and 3 bases from J, the gap between germline ends came to 16 bases. CDR1 is MNHEY, CDR2 SMNVEV, per germline (reference sequence). There are 15 residues in the CDR3. This CDR3 reads CASKTSFTFYNEQFF. The CDR3 DNA is TGTGCCAGCAAAACTAGCTTCACATTCTACAATGAGCAGTTCTTC.

The chain employs TRBV27 and TRBJ2-2; D not certain. The CDR3 sequence is 14 residues long. V gave up 2 bases and J gave up 4 bases, with 8 bases separating them. In germline, CDR1 is MNHEY, CDR2 SMNVEV (reference sequence). Here the CDR3 reads CASSLLRLTGELFF. CDR3 sequence (DNA): TGTGCCAGCAGTTTACTCAGACTCACCGGGGAGCTGTTTTTT.

This clone was detected a few times. The V and J genes are TRBV12-3 or TRBV12-4 and TRBJ2-1; TRBD1 is a possible D gene (7 bases). V dropped 4 bases and J dropped 9 bases, with 13 bases sitting between them. CDR3 length: 13 residues. CDR3 bases: TGTGCCAGCAGTTCCAGGGGGGAAAGTGAGCAGTTCTTC. This gives the protein CASSSRGESEQFF.

This chain joins TRBV11-2 and TRBJ1-2; no clear D. Germline V gene data show CDR1 as SGHAT and CDR2 as FQNNGV. V was shortened by 1 base and J by 2 bases, with 5 bases between the two germline ends. This CDR3 is 13 amino acids long. The CDR3: CASSLGGNYGYTF. The CDR3 nucleotides read TGTGCCAGCAGCTTAGGCGGCAACTATGGCTACACCTTC.